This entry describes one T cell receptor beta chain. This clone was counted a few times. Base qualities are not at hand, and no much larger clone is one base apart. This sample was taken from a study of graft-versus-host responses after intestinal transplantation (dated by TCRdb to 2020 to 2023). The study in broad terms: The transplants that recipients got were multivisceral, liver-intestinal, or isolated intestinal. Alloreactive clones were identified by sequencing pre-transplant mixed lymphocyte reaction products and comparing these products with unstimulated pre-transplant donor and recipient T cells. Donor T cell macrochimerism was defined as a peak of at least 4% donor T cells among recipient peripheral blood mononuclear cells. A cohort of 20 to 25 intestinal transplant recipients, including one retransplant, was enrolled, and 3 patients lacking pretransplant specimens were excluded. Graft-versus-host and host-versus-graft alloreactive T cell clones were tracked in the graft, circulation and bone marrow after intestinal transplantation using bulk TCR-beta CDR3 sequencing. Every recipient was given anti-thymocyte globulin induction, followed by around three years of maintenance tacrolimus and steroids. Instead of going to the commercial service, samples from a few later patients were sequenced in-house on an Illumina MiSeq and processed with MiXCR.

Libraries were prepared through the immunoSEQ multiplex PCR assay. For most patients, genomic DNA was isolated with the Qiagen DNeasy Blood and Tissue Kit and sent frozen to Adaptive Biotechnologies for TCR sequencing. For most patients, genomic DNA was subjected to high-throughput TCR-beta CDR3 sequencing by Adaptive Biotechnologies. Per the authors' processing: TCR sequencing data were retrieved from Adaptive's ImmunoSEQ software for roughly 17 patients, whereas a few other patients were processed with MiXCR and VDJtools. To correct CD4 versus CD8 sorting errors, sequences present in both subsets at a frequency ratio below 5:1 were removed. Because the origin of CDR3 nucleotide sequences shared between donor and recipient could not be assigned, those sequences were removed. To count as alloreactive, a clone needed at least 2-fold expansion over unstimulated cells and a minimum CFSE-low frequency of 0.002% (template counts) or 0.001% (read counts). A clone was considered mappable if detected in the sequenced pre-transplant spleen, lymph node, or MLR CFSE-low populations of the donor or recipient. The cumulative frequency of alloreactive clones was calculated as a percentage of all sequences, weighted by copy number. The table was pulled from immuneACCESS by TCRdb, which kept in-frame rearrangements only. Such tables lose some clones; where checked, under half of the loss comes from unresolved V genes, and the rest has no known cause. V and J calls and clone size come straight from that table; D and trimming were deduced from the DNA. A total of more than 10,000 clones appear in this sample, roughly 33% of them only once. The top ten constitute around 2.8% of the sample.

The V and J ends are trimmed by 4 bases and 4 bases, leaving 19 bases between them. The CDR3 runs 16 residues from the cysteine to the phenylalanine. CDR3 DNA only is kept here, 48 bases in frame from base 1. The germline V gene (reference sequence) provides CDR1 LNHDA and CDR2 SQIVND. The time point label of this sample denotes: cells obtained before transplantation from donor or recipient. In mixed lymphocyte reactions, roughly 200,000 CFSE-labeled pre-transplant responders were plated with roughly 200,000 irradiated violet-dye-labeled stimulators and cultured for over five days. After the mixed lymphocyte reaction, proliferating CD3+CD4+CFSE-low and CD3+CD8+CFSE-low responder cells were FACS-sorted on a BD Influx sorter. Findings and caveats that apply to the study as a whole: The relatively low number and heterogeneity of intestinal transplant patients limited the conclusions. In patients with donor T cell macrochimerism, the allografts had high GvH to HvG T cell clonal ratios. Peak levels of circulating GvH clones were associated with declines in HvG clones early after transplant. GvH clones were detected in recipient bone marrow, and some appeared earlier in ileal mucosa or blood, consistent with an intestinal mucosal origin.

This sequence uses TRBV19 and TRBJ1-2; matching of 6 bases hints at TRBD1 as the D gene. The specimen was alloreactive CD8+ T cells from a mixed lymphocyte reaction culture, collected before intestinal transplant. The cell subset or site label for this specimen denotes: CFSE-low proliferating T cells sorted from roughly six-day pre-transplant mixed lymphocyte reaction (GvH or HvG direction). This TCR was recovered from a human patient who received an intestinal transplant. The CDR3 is CASSTYRGGSSYGYTF. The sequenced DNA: TGTGCCAGTAGTACTTATCGGGGGGGCAGTTCCTATGGCTACACCTTC.